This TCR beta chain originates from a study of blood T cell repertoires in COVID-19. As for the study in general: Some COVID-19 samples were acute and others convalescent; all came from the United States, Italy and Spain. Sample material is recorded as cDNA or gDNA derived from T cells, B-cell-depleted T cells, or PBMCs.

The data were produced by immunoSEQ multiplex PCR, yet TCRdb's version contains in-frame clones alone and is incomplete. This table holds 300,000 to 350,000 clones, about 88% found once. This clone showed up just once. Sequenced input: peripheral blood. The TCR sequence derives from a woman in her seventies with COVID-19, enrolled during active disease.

The CDR3 nucleotides are TGTGCCAGCATGGAGGGGAATAATGAAAAACTGTTTTTT. It encodes CASMEGNNEKLFF. This chain links TRBV2 with TRBJ1-4; the D gene is possibly TRBD1 (5 bases). The CDR3 totals 13 residues. V was shortened by 7 bases and J by 4 bases, with 10 bases between the two germline ends. CDR1 is SNHLY, CDR2 FYNNEI, per germline.